This TCR beta chain was recovered during a study of T cells generated in artificial thymic organoids. Organoid and thymic CD3+TCRαβ+CD8 single positive cells were FACS sorted. The CDR3 runs 10 residues. V shed 7 bases and J shed 8 bases, with 8 bases lying between them. The germline V gene has CDR1 MNHNS and CDR2 SASEGT. Reverse primers in the TRAC or TRBC constant regions drove separate semi-nested PCRs for TCRalpha and TCRbeta. TCRdb reprocessed the 5' RACE reads via MiXCR and lists one record per CDR3 protein. The sample holds thousands of distinct CDR3 sequences, approximately 20% seen once. This clonotype was counted a few times.

The sequenced sample consisted of naive CD8+ T cells from the thymus. Subset defined: CD3+TCRalphabeta+CD8SP T cells; for blood, CD45RO-CCR7+ naive CD8+ T cells. This sequence joins TRBV6-1 and TRBJ1-1; D remains ambiguous. This TCR was recovered from a human donor who gave cord blood stem cells for thymic organoid culture, a cardiac surgery patient who gave postnatal thymus, or a blood donor (not recorded which). The CDR3 loop is CASKRVEAFF. The CDR3 DNA reads TGTGCCAGCAAAAGGGTCGAAGCTTTCTTT.